Listed below are T cell receptor beta chains from one sample, sequenced in a study of blood T cell repertoires in COVID-19. The table came from immunoSEQ multiplex PCR; TCRdb's copy has only in-frame clones and leaves some out. This table has a few hundred thousand clones, around 85% appearing once. Sequencing was carried out using PBMCs or T cells enriched from blood (not recorded which). Receptor source: a man aged 40-50 years who had recovered from COVID-19. CDR3s include the opening cysteine and the closing phenylalanine or tryptophan. A D gene is named only where the DNA matches it firmly. The size entry is marked missing in some rows and otherwise reads once, few, many or a size class.

abundance: -
v_gene: TRBV7-2
d_gene: TRBD1
j_gene: TRBJ2-3
CDR3nt: TGTGCCAGCAGCGTGGACAGGGGGCCAGATACGCAGTATTTT
CDR3aa: CASSVDRGPDTQYF

abundance: -
v_gene: TRBV13
d_gene: -
j_gene: TRBJ2-7
CDR3nt: TGTGCCAGCAGCTTAGGGGGGCTCGAGCAGTACTTC
CDR3aa: CASSLGGLEQYF

abundance: -
v_gene: TRBV7-2
d_gene: -
j_gene: TRBJ2-1
CDR3nt: TGTGCCAGCAGCTTACCTTCGAATGAGCAGTTCTTC
CDR3aa: CASSLPSNEQFF

abundance: -
v_gene: TRBV4-1
d_gene: -
j_gene: TRBJ2-5
CDR3nt: TGCGCCAGCCGACCAACTACAGGGCCGGAGACCCAGTACTTC
CDR3aa: CASRPTTGPETQYF

abundance: -
v_gene: TRBV19
d_gene: -
j_gene: TRBJ2-3
CDR3nt: TGTGCCAGTCAGACTAGGGGAGAGGGGACAGATACGCAGTATTTT
CDR3aa: CASQTRGEGTDTQYF

abundance: -
v_gene: TRBV20-1
d_gene: TRBD1
j_gene: TRBJ1-1
CDR3nt: TGCAGTGCTTACGACAGGGTCACTTTCTTT
CDR3aa: CSAYDRVTFF

abundance: -
v_gene: TRBV18
d_gene: -
j_gene: TRBJ2-7
CDR3nt: TGTGCCAGCTCACCACGCCAGGGGAACTACGAGCAGTACTTC
CDR3aa: CASSPRQGNYEQYF

abundance: -
v_gene: TRBV6-5
d_gene: TRBD1
j_gene: TRBJ2-7
CDR3nt: TGTGCCAGCAGTTACGACAGGGCGTACGAGCAGTACTTC
CDR3aa: CASSYDRAYEQYF

abundance: -
v_gene: TRBV5-4
d_gene: -
j_gene: TRBJ2-5
CDR3nt: TGTGCCAGCACCCGGAGGAGGGGGGGGATCGAAGAGACCCAGTACTTC
CDR3aa: CASTRRRGGIEETQYF

abundance: -
v_gene: TRBV6-5
d_gene: -
j_gene: TRBJ2-2
CDR3nt: TGTGCCGGCTCGCAGGCTGGGGGGACCGGGGAGCTGTTTTTT
CDR3aa: CAGSQAGGTGELFF

abundance: -
v_gene: TRBV21-1
d_gene: -
j_gene: TRBJ2-7
CDR3nt: TGTGCCAGCAGCACCCCCCTGGGGCACCACTACGAGCAGTACTTC
CDR3aa: CASSTPLGHHYEQYF

abundance: -
v_gene: TRBV3-1/TRBV3-2
d_gene: -
j_gene: TRBJ1-4
CDR3nt: TGTGCCAGCCAGGCAGCAAATAATGAAAAACTGTTTTTT
CDR3aa: CASQAANNEKLFF

abundance: -
v_gene: TRBV5-5
d_gene: -
j_gene: TRBJ1-4
CDR3nt: TGTGCCAGCAGCTTGTTAGCCGCAACTAATGAAAAACTGTTTTTT
CDR3aa: CASSLLAATNEKLFF

abundance: -
v_gene: TRBV24-1
d_gene: -
j_gene: TRBJ2-3
CDR3nt: TGTGCCACCAGTGACCCCGGACGGAACTTAGCGGATACGCAGTATTTT
CDR3aa: CATSDPGRNLADTQYF

abundance: -
v_gene: TRBV28
d_gene: -
j_gene: TRBJ1-1
CDR3nt: TGTGCCAGCATCCGAGAGGGCTGGGGCACTGAAGCTTTCTTT
CDR3aa: CASIREGWGTEAFF

abundance: -
v_gene: TRBV27
d_gene: -
j_gene: TRBJ1-1
CDR3nt: TGTGCTAGCACCCCAGGCGCAGGACAAAGTTTGAACACTGAAGCTTTCTTT
CDR3aa: CASTPGAGQSLNTEAFF

abundance: -
v_gene: TRBV7-8
d_gene: TRBD2
j_gene: TRBJ2-5
CDR3nt: TGTGCCAGCAGCCCCGGGACTAGCGAAGAGACCCAGTACTTC
CDR3aa: CASSPGTSEETQYF

abundance: -
v_gene: TRBV5-1
d_gene: TRBD2
j_gene: TRBJ2-5
CDR3nt: TGCGCCAGCAGCTTGAATGGCGGGAGTAGGGAGACCCAGTACTTC
CDR3aa: CASSLNGGSRETQYF

abundance: -
v_gene: TRBV6-4
d_gene: -
j_gene: TRBJ2-2
CDR3nt: TGTGCCAGCAGTGACCAACCCGGGTCGGGGGAGCTGTTTTTT
CDR3aa: CASSDQPGSGELFF

abundance: -
v_gene: TRBV18
d_gene: TRBD1
j_gene: TRBJ2-7
CDR3nt: TGTGCCAGCTCCGGACAGGGGTACGAGCAGTACTTC
CDR3aa: CASSGQGYEQYF

abundance: -
v_gene: TRBV9
d_gene: TRBD1
j_gene: TRBJ2-1
CDR3nt: TGTGCCAGCAGCGTAGGGCAGGGGGCAAACAATGAGCAGTTCTTC
CDR3aa: CASSVGQGANNEQFF

abundance: -
v_gene: TRBV18
d_gene: TRBD1
j_gene: TRBJ2-7
CDR3nt: TGTGCCAGCTCAATCGGGACAGGAGCCAACTACGAGCAGTACTTC
CDR3aa: CASSIGTGANYEQYF

abundance: once
v_gene: TRBV5-4
d_gene: TRBD1
j_gene: TRBJ1-6
CDR3nt: TGTGCCAGCAGCTGGGGGCGGTCCGGGACAGGGGACTCACCCCTCCACTTT
CDR3aa: CASSWGRSGTGDSPLHF

abundance: -
v_gene: TRBV6-5
d_gene: TRBD1
j_gene: TRBJ2-7
CDR3nt: TGTGCCAGCAGCCCCGACAGGGTCTACGAGCAGTACTTC
CDR3aa: CASSPDRVYEQYF

abundance: -
v_gene: TRBV7-9
d_gene: TRBD2
j_gene: TRBJ2-3
CDR3nt: TGTGCCAGCAGCCTACCACAGCGGGGGCACACAGATACGCAGTATTTT
CDR3aa: CASSLPQRGHTDTQYF

abundance: -
v_gene: TRBV10-3
d_gene: -
j_gene: TRBJ2-3
CDR3nt: TGTGCCATCAGTGCGGGTAGCGGAAGCACAGATACGCAGTATTTT
CDR3aa: CAISAGSGSTDTQYF

abundance: -
v_gene: TRBV2
d_gene: TRBD1
j_gene: TRBJ2-7
CDR3nt: TGTGCCAGCAGCGCTGGACAGGTGGGAAACGAGCAGTACTTC
CDR3aa: CASSAGQVGNEQYF

abundance: few
v_gene: TRBV29-1
d_gene: -
j_gene: TRBJ1-5
CDR3nt: TGCAGCGTGGGGGGAGGGGTCAATCAGCCCCAGCATTTT
CDR3aa: CSVGGGVNQPQHF

abundance: once
v_gene: TRBV15
d_gene: -
j_gene: TRBJ2-7
CDR3nt: TGTGCCACCAGCGGGTCAGCGGCCTCCTACGAGCAGTACTTC
CDR3aa: CATSGSAASYEQYF

abundance: -
v_gene: TRBV29-1
d_gene: -
j_gene: TRBJ2-7
CDR3nt: TGCAGCGTTGTTGACGGGATACAACCTAACGAGCAGTACTTC
CDR3aa: CSVVDGIQPNEQYF

abundance: -
v_gene: TRBV9
d_gene: TRBD2
j_gene: TRBJ2-1
CDR3nt: TGTGCCAGCAGCGTAGATAGCGGGGGAACAGGGAATGAGCAGTTCTTC
CDR3aa: CASSVDSGGTGNEQFF

abundance: once
v_gene: TRBV3-1/TRBV3-2
d_gene: -
j_gene: TRBJ2-7
CDR3nt: TGTGCCAGCAGCCAAGATCTTTTCACAGGCCTCCTCTACGAGCAGTACTTC
CDR3aa: CASSQDLFTGLLYEQYF

abundance: -
v_gene: TRBV5-1
d_gene: TRBD1
j_gene: TRBJ1-6
CDR3nt: TGCGCCAGCAGCTGGGGACAGGCAAATTCACCCCTCCACTTT
CDR3aa: CASSWGQANSPLHF

abundance: -
v_gene: TRBV2
d_gene: -
j_gene: TRBJ1-3
CDR3nt: TGTGCCAGCATCGGAGGAGGGATGGGGGGAAACACCATATATTTT
CDR3aa: CASIGGGMGGNTIYF

abundance: -
v_gene: TRBV2
d_gene: -
j_gene: TRBJ1-2
CDR3nt: TGTGCCAGCAGTGAAGCGCTTCGACAGAGCTATGGCTACACCTTC
CDR3aa: CASSEALRQSYGYTF

abundance: -
v_gene: TRBV29-1
d_gene: TRBD1
j_gene: TRBJ2-7
CDR3nt: TGCAGCGCCTCGGGACAGAGGAGCTCCTACGAGCAGTACTTC
CDR3aa: CSASGQRSSYEQYF

abundance: -
v_gene: TRBV5-1
d_gene: -
j_gene: TRBJ2-7
CDR3nt: TGCGCCAGCAGCTCGACAGGTCACTACGAGCAGTACTTC
CDR3aa: CASSSTGHYEQYF

abundance: -
v_gene: TRBV5-8
d_gene: TRBD1
j_gene: TRBJ1-5
CDR3nt: TGTGCCAGCAGCTTGGCCTTAGGGACAGGGTTTCAGGGTAGCAATCAGCCCCAGCATTTT
CDR3aa: CASSLALGTGFQGSNQPQHF

abundance: -
v_gene: TRBV15
d_gene: TRBD2
j_gene: TRBJ2-1
CDR3nt: TGTGCCACCAGCACGGGGACTAGCGATGGCTTCAATGAGCAGTTCTTC
CDR3aa: CATSTGTSDGFNEQFF

abundance: -
v_gene: TRBV27
d_gene: TRBD1
j_gene: TRBJ1-6
CDR3nt: TGTGCCAGCAGTCCAGGGACAGCAAATTCACCCCTCCACTTT
CDR3aa: CASSPGTANSPLHF

abundance: -
v_gene: TRBV9
d_gene: -
j_gene: TRBJ2-7
CDR3nt: TGTGCCAGCAGCGTAGTTCGCCAGGGGATTCGGGAGCAGTACTTC
CDR3aa: CASSVVRQGIREQYF

abundance: -
v_gene: TRBV10-3
d_gene: -
j_gene: TRBJ1-5
CDR3nt: TGTGCCATCATAACGGCCAGGAATCAGCCCCAGCATTTT
CDR3aa: CAIITARNQPQHF

abundance: once
v_gene: TRBV29-1
d_gene: -
j_gene: TRBJ1-5
CDR3nt: TGCAGCGTTGGACAGAATCGGAATCAGCCCCAGCATTTT
CDR3aa: CSVGQNRNQPQHF

abundance: -
v_gene: TRBV6-5
d_gene: -
j_gene: TRBJ2-3
CDR3nt: TGTGCCAGCAGAGCCGCGTTGGCTAGTCAGATGCAGTATTTT
CDR3aa: CASRAALASQMQYF

abundance: -
v_gene: TRBV30
d_gene: -
j_gene: TRBJ1-1
CDR3nt: TGTGCCTGGAGGGAACAGACGAACACTGAAGCTTTCTTT
CDR3aa: CAWREQTNTEAFF

abundance: -
v_gene: TRBV14
d_gene: TRBD2
j_gene: TRBJ2-7
CDR3nt: TGTGCCAGCAGCCTTCCAGGACTAGCGCCGTCTCGGGAGCAGTACTTC
CDR3aa: CASSLPGLAPSREQYF

abundance: -
v_gene: TRBV30
d_gene: -
j_gene: TRBJ1-6
CDR3nt: TGTGCCTGGCGGACAGCAGATAATTCACCCCTCCACTTT
CDR3aa: CAWRTADNSPLHF

abundance: -
v_gene: TRBV9
d_gene: -
j_gene: TRBJ2-2
CDR3nt: TGTGCCAGCAGCCCGAGGGAAGGGACCGGGGAGCTGTTTTTT
CDR3aa: CASSPREGTGELFF

abundance: -
v_gene: TRBV24-1
d_gene: TRBD2
j_gene: TRBJ2-3
CDR3nt: TGTGCCACCAGTGCCCTGGGAGGGACTAGCGGGAGGACAGATACGCAGTATTTT
CDR3aa: CATSALGGTSGRTDTQYF

abundance: once
v_gene: TRBV19
d_gene: -
j_gene: TRBJ2-7
CDR3nt: TGTGCCAGTAGTAACACAGGGACCGGGGAGCAGTACTTC
CDR3aa: CASSNTGTGEQYF

abundance: -
v_gene: TRBV11-2
d_gene: -
j_gene: TRBJ1-4
CDR3nt: TGTGCCAGCAGCTTAAATCGACAGCCTAATGAAAAACTGTTTTTT
CDR3aa: CASSLNRQPNEKLFF

abundance: -
v_gene: TRBV7-2
d_gene: TRBD1
j_gene: TRBJ2-1
CDR3nt: TGTGCCAGCAGCTTTGACAGGGGTTCCTACAATGAGCAGTTCTTC
CDR3aa: CASSFDRGSYNEQFF

abundance: once
v_gene: TRBV11-2
d_gene: -
j_gene: TRBJ2-2
CDR3nt: TGTGCCAGCAGTTGGGACTTCTCCAACACCGGGGAGCTGTTTTTT
CDR3aa: CASSWDFSNTGELFF

abundance: -
v_gene: TRBV19
d_gene: TRBD1
j_gene: TRBJ2-7
CDR3nt: TGTGCCAGTAGTATACGACAGGGGCCCTACGAGCAGTACTTC
CDR3aa: CASSIRQGPYEQYF

abundance: -
v_gene: TRBV25-1
d_gene: -
j_gene: TRBJ1-4
CDR3nt: TGTGCCAGCACACCAAAGGGGGGGGGACTTAATGAAAAACTGTTTTTT
CDR3aa: CASTPKGGGLNEKLFF

abundance: -
v_gene: TRBV3-1/TRBV3-2
d_gene: TRBD2
j_gene: TRBJ2-7
CDR3nt: TGTGCCAGCAGCCAAGAACGACTAGCGGGAGACGAGCAGTACTTC
CDR3aa: CASSQERLAGDEQYF

abundance: -
v_gene: TRBV12-3/TRBV12-4
d_gene: -
j_gene: TRBJ2-7
CDR3nt: TGTGCCAGCAGGGACAGTCCCTACGAGCAGTACTTC
CDR3aa: CASRDSPYEQYF

abundance: -
v_gene: TRBV28
d_gene: TRBD2
j_gene: TRBJ2-1
CDR3nt: TGTGCCAGCATGACCCTGGGACTAGCGGGAGGGGGAAGCTACAATGAGCAGTTCTTC
CDR3aa: CASMTLGLAGGGSYNEQFF

abundance: few
v_gene: TRBV2
d_gene: TRBD1
j_gene: TRBJ1-5
CDR3nt: TGTGCCAGCCGCCAGGACAGGGGAGGATCTCAGCCCCAGCATTTT
CDR3aa: CASRQDRGGSQPQHF